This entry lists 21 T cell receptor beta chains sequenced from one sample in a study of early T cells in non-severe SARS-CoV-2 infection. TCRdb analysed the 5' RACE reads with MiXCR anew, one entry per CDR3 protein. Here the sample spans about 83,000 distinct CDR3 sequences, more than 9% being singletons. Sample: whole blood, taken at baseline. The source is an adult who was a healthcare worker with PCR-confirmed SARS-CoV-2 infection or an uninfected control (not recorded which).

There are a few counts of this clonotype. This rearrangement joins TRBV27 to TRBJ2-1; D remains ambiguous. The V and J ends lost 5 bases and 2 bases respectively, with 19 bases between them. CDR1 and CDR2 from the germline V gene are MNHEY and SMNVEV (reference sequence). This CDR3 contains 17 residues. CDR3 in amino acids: CASSPQPVLKTYNEQFF. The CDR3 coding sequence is TGTGCCAGCAGTCCACAACCGGTACTCAAAACCTACAATGAGCAGTTCTTC.

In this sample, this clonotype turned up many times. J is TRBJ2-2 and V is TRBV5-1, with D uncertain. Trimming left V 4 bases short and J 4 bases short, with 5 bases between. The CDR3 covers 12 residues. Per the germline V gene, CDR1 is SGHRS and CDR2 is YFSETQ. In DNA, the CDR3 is TGCGCCAGCAGCCGATCCACCGGGGAGCTGTTTTTT. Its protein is CASSRSTGELFF.

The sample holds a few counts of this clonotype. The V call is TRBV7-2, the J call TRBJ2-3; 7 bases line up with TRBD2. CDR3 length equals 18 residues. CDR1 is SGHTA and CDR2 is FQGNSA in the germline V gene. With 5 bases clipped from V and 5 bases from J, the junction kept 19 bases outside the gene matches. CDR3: CASSHSSAGVGLGDTQYF. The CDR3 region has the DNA TGTGCCAGCAGCCACTCTTCCGCGGGAGTTGGTTTAGGAGATACGCAGTATTTT.

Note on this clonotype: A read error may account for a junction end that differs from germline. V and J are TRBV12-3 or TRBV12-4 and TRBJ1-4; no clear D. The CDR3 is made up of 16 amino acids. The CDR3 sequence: CTSTNPPGRNNEKLFF. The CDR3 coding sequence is TGTACCAGCACGAACCCCCCGGGCCGAAATAATGAAAAACTGTTTTTT.

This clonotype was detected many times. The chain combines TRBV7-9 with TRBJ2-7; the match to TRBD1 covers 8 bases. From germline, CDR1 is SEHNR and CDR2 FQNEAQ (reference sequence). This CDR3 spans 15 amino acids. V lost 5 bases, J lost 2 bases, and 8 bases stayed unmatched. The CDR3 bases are TGTGCCAGCAGCGCTCAACAGGGGGTGCCCTACGAGCAGTACTTC. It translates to CASSAQQGVPYEQYF.

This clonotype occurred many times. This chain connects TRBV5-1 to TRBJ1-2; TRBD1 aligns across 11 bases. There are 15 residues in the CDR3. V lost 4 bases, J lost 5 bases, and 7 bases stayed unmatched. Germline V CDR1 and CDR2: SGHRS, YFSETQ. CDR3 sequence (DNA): TGCGCCAGCAGCCCCTGGACAGGGGGCGCATATGGCTACACCTTC. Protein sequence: CASSPWTGGAYGYTF.

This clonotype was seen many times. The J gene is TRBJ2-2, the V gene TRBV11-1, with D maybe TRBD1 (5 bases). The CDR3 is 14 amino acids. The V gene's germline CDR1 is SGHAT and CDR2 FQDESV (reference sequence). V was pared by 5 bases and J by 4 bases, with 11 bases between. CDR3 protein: CASSITGSTGELFF. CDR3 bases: TGTGCCAGCAGCATCACAGGATCCACCGGGGAGCTGTTTTTT.

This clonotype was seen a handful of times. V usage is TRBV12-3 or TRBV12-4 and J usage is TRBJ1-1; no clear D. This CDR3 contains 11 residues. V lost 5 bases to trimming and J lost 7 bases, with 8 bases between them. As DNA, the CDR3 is TGTGCCAGCAGTCCCGGAGTTGAAGCTTTCTTT. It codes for CASSPGVEAFF.

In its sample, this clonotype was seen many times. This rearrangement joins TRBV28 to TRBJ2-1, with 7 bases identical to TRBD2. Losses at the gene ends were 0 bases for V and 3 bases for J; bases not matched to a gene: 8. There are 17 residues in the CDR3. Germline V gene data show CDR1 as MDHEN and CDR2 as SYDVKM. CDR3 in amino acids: CASSLWGQRENYNEQFF. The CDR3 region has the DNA TGTGCCAGCAGTTTATGGGGCCAGCGGGAAAACTACAATGAGCAGTTCTTC.

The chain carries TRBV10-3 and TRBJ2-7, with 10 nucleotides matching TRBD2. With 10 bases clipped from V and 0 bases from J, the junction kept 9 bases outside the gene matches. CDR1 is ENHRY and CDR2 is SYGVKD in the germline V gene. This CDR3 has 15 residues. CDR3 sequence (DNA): TGTGCCAGTTCTAGCGGGAGCCCTAGCTCCTACGAGCAGTACTTC. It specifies CASSSGSPSSYEQYF.

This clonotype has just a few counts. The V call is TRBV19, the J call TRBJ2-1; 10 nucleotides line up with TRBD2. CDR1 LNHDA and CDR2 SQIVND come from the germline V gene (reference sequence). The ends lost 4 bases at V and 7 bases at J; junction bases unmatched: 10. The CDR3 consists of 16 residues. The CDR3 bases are TGTGCCAGTAGTACCTTAAGAGCGGGAGGGCGAAATGAGCAGTTCTTC. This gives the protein CASSTLRAGGRNEQFF. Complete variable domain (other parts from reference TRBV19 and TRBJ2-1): DGGITQSPKYLFRKEGQNVTLSCEQNLNHDAMYWYRQDPGQGLRLIYYSQIVNDFQKGDIAEGYSVSREKKESFPLTVTSAQKNPTAFYLCASSTLRAGGRNEQFFGPGTRLTVL.

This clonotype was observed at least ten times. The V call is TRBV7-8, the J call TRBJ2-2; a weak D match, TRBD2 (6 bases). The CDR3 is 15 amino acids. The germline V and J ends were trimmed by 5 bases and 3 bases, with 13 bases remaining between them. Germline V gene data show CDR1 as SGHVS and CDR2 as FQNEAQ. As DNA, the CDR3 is TGTGCCAGCAGCCCGGGACTTGGGCACACCGGGGAGCTGTTTTTT. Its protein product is CASSPGLGHTGELFF. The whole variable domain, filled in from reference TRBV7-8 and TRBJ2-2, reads GAGVSQSPRYKVAKRGQDVALRCDPISGHVSLFWYQQALGQGPEFLTYFQNEAQLDKSGLPSDRFFAERPEGSVSTLKIQRTQQEDSAVYLCASSPGLGHTGELFFGEGSRLTVL.

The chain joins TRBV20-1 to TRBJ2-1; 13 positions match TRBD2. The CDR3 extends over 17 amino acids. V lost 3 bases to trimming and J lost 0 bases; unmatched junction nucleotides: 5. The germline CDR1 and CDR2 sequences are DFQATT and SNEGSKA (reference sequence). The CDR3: CSARGLAGRSSYNEQFF. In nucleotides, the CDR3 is TGCAGTGCTAGGGGACTAGCGGGACGGAGCTCCTACAATGAGCAGTTCTTC.

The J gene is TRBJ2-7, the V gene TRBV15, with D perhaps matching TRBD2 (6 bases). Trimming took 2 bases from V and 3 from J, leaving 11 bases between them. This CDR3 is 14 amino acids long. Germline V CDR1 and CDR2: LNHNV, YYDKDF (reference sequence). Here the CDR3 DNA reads TGTGCCACCAGCAGACCCGGGACTCTCTACGAGCAGTACTTC. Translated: CATSRPGTLYEQYF.

The CDR3 here is CASSLSGQGGEKLFF. The CDR3 nucleotides are TGCGCCAGCAGCTTGAGCGGGCAGGGAGGCGAAAAACTGTTTTTT. The rearrangement uses TRBV5-1 and TRBJ1-4; possibly TRBD1 for D (5 bases). The CDR3 has 15 amino acids. The germline gives CDR1 SGHRS, CDR2 YFSETQ. Between the trimmed V and J ends, which lost 1 base and 8 bases, there was a span of 15 bases.

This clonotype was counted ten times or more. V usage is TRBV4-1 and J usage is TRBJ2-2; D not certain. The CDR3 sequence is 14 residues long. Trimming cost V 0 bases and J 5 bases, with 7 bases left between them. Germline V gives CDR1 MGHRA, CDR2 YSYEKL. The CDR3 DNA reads TGCGCCAGCAGCCAAGATGCAATTACCGGGGAGCTGTTTTTT. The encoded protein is CASSQDAITGELFF.

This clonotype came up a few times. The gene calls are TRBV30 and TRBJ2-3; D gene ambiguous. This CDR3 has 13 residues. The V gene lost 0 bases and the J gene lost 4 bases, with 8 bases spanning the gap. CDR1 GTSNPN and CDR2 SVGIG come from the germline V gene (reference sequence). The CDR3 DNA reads TGTGCCTGGAGTGTACGCGGCGCAGATACGCAGTATTTT. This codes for CAWSVRGADTQYF. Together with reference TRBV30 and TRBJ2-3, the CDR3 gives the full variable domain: SQTIHQWPATLVQPVGSPLSLECTVEGTSNPNLYWYRQAAGRGLQLLFYSVGIGQISSEVPQNLSASRPQDRQFILSSKKLLLSDSGFYLCAWSVRGADTQYFGPGTRLTVL.

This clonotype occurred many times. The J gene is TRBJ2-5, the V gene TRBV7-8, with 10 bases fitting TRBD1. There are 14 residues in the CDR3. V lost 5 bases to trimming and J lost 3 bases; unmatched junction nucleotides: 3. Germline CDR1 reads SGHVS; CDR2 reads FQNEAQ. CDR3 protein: CASSKGTGEETQYF. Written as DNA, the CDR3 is TGTGCCAGCAGCAAAGGGACAGGGGAAGAGACCCAGTACTTC.

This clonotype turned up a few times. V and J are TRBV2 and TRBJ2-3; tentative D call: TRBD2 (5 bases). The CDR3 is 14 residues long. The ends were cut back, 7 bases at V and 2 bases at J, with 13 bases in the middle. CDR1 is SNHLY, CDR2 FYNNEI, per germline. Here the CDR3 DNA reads TGTGCCAGCATACGGGGAGACACCACAGATACGCAGTATTTT. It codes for CASIRGDTTDTQYF. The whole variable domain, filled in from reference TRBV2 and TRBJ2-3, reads EPEVTQTPSHQVTQMGQEVILRCVPISNHLYFYWYRQILGQKVEFLVSFYNNEISEKSEIFDDQFSVERPDGSNFTLKIRSTKLEDSAMYFCASIRGDTTDTQYFGPGTRLTVL.

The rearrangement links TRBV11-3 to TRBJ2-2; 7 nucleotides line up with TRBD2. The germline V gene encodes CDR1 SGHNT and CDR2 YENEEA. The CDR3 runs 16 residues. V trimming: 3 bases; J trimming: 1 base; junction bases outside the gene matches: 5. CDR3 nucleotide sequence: TGTGCCAGCAGCTTCGCCGGGACTATGAACACCGGGGAGCTGTTTTTT. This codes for CASSFAGTMNTGELFF. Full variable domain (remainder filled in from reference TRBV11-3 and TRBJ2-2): EAGVVQSPRYKIIEKKQPVAFWCNPISGHNTLYWYLQNLGQGPELLIRYENEEAVDDSQLPKDRFSAERLKGVDSTLKIQPAELGDSAVYLCASSFAGTMNTGELFFGEGSRLTVL.

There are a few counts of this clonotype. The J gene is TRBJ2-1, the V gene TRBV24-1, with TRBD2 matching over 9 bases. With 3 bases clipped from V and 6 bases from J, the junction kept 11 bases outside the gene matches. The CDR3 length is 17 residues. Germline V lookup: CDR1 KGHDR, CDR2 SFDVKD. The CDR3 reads CATSDTASGLASNEQFF. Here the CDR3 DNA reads TGTGCCACCAGTGATACAGCTTCGGGACTAGCCTCCAATGAGCAGTTCTTC.